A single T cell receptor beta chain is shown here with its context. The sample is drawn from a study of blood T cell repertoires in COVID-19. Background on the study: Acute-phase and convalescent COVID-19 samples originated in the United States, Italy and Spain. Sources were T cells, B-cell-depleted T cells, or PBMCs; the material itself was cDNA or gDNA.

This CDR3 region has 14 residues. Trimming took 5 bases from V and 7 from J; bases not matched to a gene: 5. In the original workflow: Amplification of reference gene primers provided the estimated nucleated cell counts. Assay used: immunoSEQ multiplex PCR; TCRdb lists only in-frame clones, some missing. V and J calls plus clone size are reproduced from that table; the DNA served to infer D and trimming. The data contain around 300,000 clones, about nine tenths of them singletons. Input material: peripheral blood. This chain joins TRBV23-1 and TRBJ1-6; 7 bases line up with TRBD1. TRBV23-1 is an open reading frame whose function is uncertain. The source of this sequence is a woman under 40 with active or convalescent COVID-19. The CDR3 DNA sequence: TGCGCCAGCAGTACCGGGACAGAGAATTCACCCCTCCACTTT. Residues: CASSTGTENSPLHF.